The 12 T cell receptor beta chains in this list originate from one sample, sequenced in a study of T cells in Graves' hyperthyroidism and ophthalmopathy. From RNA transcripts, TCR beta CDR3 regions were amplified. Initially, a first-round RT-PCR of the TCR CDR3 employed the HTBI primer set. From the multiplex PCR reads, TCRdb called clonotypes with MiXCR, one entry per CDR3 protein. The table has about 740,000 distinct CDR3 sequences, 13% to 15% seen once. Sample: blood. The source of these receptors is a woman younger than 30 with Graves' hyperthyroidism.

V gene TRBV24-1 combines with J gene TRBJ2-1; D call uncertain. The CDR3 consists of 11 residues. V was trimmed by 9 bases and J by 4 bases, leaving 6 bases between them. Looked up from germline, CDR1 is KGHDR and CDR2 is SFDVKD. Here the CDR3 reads CATEIYNEQFF. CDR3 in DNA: TGTGCCACCGAGATATACAATGAGCAGTTCTTC.

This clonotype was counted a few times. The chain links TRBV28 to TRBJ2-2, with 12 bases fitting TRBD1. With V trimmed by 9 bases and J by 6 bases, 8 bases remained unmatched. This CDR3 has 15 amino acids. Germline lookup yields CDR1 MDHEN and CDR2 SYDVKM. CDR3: CASREGQGAAGELFF. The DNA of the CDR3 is TGTGCCAGTAGGGAGGGACAGGGGGCTGCCGGGGAGCTGTTTTTT.

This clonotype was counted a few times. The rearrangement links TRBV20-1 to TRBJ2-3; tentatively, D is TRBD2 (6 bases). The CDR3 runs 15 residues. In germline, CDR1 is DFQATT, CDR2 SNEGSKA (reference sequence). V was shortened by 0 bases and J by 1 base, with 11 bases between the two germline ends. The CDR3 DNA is TGCAGTGCTAGAGATAATCCGGGAGGCACAGATACGCAGTATTTT. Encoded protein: CSARDNPGGTDTQYF.

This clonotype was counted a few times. In nucleotides, the CDR3 is TGTGCCAGCAGTTACGGACTAGAAGTTCACACCGGGGAGCTGTTTTTT. It specifies CASSYGLEVHTGELFF. The chain has TRBV6-9 and TRBJ2-2, with 7 bases that match TRBD2. CDR1 is MNHGY and CDR2 is SVAAGI in the germline V gene. Trimming cost V 3 bases and J 3 bases; bases outside gene matches: 7. The CDR3 totals 16 residues.

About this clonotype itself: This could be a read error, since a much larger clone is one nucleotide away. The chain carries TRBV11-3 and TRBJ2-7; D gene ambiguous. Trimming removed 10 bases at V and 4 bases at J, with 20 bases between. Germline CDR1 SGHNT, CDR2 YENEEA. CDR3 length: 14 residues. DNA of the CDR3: TGTGCCAACACTCTCCTCTCGACGGATTACGAGCAGTACTTC. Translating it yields CANTLLSTDYEQYF. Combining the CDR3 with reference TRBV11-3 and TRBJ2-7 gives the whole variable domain EAGVVQSPRYKIIEKKQPVAFWCNPISGHNTLYWYLQNLGQGPELLIRYENEEAVDDSQLPKDRFSAERLKGVDSTLKIQPAELGDSAVYLCANTLLSTDYEQYFGPGTRLTVT.

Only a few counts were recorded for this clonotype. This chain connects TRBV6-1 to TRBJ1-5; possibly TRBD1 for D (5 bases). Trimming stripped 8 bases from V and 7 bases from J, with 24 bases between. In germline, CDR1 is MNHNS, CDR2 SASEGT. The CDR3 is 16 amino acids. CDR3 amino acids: CASHLRARKVIQPQHF. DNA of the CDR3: TGTGCCAGCCATCTCAGGGCGCGGAAAGTAATACAGCCCCAGCATTTT.

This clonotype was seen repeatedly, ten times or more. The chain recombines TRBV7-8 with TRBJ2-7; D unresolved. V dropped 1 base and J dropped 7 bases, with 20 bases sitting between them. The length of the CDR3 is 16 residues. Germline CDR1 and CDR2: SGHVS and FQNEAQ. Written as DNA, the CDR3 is TGTGCCAGCAGCTTAGGCTTAGGGCCCCCCATAGGAGAGCAGTACTTC. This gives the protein CASSLGLGPPIGEQYF.

CDR3 sequence: CATGPRAGNTIYF. CDR3 in DNA: TGTGCCACCGGTCCCAGGGCTGGAAACACCATATATTTT. V is TRBV24-1 and J is TRBJ1-3; D might be TRBD1 (5 bases). CDR3 size: 13 residues. Per the germline V gene, CDR1 is KGHDR and CDR2 is SFDVKD. Trimming pared 9 bases from V and 2 bases from J, leaving 10 bases between.

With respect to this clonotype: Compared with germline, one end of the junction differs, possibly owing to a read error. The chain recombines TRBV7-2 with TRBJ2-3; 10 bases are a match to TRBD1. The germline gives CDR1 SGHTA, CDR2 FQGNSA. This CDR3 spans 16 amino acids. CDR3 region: CASSQVGGQGEDTQYF. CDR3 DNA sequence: TGCGCCAGCAGCCAAGTAGGCGGACAGGGGGAAGATACGCAGTATTTT.

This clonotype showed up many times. In DNA form, the CDR3 reads TGTGCCAGACAAACCCCCGGCACAGATACGCAGTATTTT. This translates into CARQTPGTDTQYF. The chain combines TRBV2 with TRBJ2-3; no clear D. The length of the CDR3 is 13 residues. Trimming shortened V by 9 bases and J by 1 base, and 11 bases separated the two germline ends. Germline CDR1 reads SNHLY; CDR2 reads FYNNEI.

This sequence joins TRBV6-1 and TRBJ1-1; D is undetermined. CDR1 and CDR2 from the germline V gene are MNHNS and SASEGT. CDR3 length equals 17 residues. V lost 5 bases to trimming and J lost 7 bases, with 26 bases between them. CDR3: CASSKPPPHLVKIEAFF. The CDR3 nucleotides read TGTGCCAGCAGTAAACCCCCACCGCACCTGGTTAAAATTGAAGCTTTCTTT.

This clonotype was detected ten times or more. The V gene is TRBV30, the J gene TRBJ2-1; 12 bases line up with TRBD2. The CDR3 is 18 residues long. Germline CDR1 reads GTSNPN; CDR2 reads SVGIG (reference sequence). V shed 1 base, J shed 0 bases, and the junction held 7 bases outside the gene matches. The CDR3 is CAWSGLAGGTSSYNEQFF. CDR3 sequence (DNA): TGTGCCTGGAGTGGCCTAGCGGGAGGGACAAGCTCCTACAATGAGCAGTTCTTC.